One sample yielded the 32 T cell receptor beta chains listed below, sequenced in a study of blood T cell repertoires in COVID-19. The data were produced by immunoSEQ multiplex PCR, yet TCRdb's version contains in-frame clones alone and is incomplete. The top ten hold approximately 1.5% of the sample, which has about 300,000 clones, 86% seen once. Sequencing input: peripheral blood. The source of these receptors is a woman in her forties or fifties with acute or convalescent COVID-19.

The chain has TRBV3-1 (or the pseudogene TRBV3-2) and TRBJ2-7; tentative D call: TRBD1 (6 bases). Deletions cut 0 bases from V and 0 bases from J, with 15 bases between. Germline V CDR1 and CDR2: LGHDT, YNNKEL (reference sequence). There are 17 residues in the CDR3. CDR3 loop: CASSQDRASGDSYEQYF. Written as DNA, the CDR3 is TGTGCCAGCAGCCAAGATCGAGCCTCAGGGGACTCCTACGAGCAGTACTTC.

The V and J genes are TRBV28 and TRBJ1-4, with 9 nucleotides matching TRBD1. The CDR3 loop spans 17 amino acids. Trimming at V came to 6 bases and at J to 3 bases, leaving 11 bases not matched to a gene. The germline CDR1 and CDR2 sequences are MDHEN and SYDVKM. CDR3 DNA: TGTGCCAGCAGCGCCCGGACAGGGGCCCGGGCTAATGAAAAACTGTTTTTT. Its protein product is CASSARTGARANEKLFF.

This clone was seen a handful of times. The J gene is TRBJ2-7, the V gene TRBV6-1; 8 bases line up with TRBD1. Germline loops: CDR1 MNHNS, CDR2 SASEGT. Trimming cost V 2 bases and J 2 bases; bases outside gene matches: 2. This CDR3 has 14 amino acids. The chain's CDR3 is CASSEQGAAYEQYF. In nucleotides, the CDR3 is TGTGCCAGCAGTGAACAGGGGGCCGCCTACGAGCAGTACTTC.

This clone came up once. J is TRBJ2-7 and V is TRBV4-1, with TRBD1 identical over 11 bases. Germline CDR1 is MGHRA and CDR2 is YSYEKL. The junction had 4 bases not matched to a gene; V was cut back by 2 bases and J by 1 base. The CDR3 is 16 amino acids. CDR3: CASSQPGTGGSYEQYF. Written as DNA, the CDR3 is TGCGCCAGCAGCCAACCCGGGACAGGGGGTTCCTACGAGCAGTACTTC.

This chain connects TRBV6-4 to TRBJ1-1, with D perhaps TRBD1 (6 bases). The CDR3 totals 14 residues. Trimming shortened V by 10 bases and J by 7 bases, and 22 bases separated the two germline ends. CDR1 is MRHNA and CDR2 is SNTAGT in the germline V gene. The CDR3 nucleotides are TGTGCCAACCAAACAGTAGGGGGGGGCCTTGAAGCTTTCTTT. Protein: CANQTVGGGLEAFF.

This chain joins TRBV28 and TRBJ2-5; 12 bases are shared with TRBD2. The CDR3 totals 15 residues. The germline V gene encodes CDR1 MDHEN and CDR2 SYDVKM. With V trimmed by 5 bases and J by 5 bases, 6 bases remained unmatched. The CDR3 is CASSRLAGVRETQYF. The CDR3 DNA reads TGTGCCAGCAGTCGACTAGCGGGGGTCAGGGAGACCCAGTACTTC.

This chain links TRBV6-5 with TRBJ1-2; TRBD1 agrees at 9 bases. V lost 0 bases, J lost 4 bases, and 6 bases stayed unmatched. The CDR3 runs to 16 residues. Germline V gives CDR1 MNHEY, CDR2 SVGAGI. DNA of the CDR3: TGTGCCAGCAGTTACTCGGCCGGGACAGGGTCCTATGGCTACACCTTC. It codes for CASSYSAGTGSYGYTF.

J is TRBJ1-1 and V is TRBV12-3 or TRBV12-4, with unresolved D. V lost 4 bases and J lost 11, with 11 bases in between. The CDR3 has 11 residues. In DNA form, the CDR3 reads TGTGCCAGCAGTTATATCCCCCCCGCTTTCTTT. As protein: CASSYIPPAFF.

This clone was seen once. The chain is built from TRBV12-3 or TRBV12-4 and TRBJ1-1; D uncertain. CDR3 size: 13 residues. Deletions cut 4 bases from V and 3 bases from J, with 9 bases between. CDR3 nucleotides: TGTGCCAGCAGTTACAGACACCACACTGAAGCTTTCTTT. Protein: CASSYRHHTEAFF.

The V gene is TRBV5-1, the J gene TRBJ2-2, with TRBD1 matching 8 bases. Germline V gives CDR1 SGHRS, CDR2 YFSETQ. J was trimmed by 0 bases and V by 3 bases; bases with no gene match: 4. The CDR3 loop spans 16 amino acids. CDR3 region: CASSSRTGTNTGELFF. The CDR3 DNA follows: TGCGCCAGCAGCTCCCGGACAGGGACGAACACCGGGGAGCTGTTTTTT.

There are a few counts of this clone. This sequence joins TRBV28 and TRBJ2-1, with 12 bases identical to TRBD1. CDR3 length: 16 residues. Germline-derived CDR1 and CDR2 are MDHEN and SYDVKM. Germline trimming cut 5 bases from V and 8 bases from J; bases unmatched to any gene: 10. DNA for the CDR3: TGTGCCAGCAGTCTACGAGGGACAGGGGGCCGCGATGAGCAGTTCTTC. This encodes CASSLRGTGGRDEQFF. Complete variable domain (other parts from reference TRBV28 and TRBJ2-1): DVKVTQSSRYLVKRTGEKVFLECVQDMDHENMFWYRQDPGLGLRLIYFSYDVKMKEKGDIPEGYSVSREKKERFSLILESASTNQTSMYLCASSLRGTGGRDEQFFGPGTRLTVL.

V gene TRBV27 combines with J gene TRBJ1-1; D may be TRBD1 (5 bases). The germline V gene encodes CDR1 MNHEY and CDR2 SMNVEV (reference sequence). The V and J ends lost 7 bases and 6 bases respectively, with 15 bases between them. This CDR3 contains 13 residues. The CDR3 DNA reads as TGTGCCAGCACCCTTGGAAGGGGCGCTGAAGCTTTCTTT. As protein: CASTLGRGAEAFF.

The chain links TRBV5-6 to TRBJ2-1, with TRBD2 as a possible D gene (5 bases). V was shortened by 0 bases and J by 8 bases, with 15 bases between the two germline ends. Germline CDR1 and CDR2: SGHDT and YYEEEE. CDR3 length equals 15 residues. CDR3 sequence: CASSLGLGTGDEQFF. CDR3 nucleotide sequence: TGTGCCAGCAGCTTGGGATTGGGAACCGGGGATGAGCAGTTCTTC.

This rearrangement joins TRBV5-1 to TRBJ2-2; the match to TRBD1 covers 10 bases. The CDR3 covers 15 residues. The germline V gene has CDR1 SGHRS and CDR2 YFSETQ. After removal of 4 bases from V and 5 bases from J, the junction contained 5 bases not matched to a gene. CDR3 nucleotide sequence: TGCGCCAGCAGCGGGACAGGGGTATTGACCGGGGAGCTGTTTTTT. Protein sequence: CASSGTGVLTGELFF.

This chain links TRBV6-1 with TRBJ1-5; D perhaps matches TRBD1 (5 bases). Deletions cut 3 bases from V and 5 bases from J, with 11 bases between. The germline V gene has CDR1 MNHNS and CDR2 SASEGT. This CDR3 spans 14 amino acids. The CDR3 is CASSEIGAYQPQHF. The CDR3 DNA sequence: TGTGCCAGCAGTGAGATAGGGGCATATCAGCCCCAGCATTTT.

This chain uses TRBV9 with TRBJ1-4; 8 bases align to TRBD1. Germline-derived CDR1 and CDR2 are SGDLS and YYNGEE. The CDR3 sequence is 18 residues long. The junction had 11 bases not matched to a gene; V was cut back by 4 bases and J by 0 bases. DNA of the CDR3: TGTGCCAGCAGCCCCACGACAGGGGCCCCTGCAACTAATGAAAAACTGTTTTTT. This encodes CASSPTTGAPATNEKLFF.

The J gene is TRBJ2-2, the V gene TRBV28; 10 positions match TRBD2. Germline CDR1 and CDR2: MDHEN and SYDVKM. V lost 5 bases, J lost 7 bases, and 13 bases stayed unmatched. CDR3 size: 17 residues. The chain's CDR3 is CASSPRGLAEPHGELFF. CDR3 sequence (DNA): TGTGCCAGCAGTCCTCGAGGACTAGCGGAGCCGCACGGGGAGCTGTTTTTT.

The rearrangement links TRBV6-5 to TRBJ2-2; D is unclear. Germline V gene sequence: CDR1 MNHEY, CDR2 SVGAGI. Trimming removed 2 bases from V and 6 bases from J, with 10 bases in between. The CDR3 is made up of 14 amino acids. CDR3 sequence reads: CASSYRFGSGELFF. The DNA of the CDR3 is TGTGCCAGCAGTTACCGGTTCGGGTCCGGGGAGCTGTTTTTT.

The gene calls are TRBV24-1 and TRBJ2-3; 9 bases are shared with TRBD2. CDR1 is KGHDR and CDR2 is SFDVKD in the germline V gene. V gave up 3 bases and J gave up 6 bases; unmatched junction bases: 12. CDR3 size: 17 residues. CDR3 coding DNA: TGTGCCACCAGTGATCCCCAGCGGGAGGATGCCCCGGATACGCAGTATTTT. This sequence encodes CATSDPQREDAPDTQYF.

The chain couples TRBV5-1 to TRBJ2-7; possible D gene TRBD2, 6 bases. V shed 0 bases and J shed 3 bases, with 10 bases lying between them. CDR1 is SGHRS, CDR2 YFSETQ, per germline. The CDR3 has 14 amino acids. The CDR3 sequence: CASSLDPRDYEQYF. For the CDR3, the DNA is TGCGCCAGCAGCTTGGATCCGCGGGACTACGAGCAGTACTTC.

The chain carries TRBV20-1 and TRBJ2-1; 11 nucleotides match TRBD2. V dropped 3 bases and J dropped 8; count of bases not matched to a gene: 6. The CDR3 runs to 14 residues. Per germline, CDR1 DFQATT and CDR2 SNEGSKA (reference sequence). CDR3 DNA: TGCAGTGCTAGTACACTAGCGGGAGTCCATGAGCAGTTCTTC. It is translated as CSASTLAGVHEQFF.

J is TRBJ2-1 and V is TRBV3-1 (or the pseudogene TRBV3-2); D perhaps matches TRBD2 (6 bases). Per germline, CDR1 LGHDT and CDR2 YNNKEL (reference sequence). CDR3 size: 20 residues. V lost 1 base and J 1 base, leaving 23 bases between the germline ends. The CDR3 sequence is CASSQVGGDVKGRSYNEQFF. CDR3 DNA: TGTGCCAGCAGCCAAGTTGGAGGGGATGTTAAGGGTAGGTCCTACAATGAGCAGTTCTTC.

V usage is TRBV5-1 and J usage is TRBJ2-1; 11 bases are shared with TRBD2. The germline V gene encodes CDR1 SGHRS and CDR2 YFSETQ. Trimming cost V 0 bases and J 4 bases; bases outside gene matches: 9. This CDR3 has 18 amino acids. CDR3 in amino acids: CASSLGTQGLAGYNEQFF. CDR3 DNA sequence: TGCGCCAGCAGCTTGGGAACCCAAGGACTAGCGGGTTACAATGAGCAGTTCTTC.

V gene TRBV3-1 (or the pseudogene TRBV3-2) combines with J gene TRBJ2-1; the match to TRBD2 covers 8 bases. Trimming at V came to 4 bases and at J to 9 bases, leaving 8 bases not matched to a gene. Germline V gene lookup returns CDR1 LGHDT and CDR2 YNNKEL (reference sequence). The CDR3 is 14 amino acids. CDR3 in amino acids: CASSLSSGQGEQFF. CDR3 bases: TGTGCCAGCAGCCTTTCTAGCGGGCAGGGTGAGCAGTTCTTC.

The CDR3 sequence is CASSRGQNTEAFF. CDR3 sequence (DNA): TGCGCCAGCAGCCGAGGACAGAACACTGAAGCTTTCTTT. The chain has TRBV4-1 and TRBJ1-1; maybe TRBD1 (5 bases). Germline V CDR1 and CDR2: MGHRA, YSYEKL. The CDR3 is made up of 13 amino acids. V was cut by 4 bases and J by 1 base, with 7 bases left in between.

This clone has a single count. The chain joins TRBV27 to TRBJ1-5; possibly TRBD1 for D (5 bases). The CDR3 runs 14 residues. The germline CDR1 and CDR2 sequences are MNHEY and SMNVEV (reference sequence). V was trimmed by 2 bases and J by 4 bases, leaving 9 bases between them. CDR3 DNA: TGTGCCAGCAGTTTAAGGGCAGGGAATCAGCCCCAGCATTTT. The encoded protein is CASSLRAGNQPQHF.

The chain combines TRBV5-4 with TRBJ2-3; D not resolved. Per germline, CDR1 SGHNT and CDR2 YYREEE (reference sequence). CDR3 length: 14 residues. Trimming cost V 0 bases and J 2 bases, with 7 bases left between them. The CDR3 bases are TGTGCCAGCAGCTTGGCCCATTTCACAGATACGCAGTATTTT. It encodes CASSLAHFTDTQYF.

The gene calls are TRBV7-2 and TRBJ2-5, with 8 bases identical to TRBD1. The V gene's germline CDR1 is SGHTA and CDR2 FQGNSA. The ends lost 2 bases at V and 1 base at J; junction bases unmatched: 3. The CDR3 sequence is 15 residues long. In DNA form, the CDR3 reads TGTGCCAGCAGCTTATGGGGACAGGCCCAAGAGACCCAGTACTTC. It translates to CASSLWGQAQETQYF.

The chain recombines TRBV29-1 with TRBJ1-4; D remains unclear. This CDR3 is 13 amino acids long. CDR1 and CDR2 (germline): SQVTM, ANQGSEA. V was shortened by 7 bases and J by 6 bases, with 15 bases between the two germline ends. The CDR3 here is CSAGKEQDEKLFF. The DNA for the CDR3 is TGCAGCGCTGGTAAGGAGCAAGATGAAAAACTGTTTTTT.

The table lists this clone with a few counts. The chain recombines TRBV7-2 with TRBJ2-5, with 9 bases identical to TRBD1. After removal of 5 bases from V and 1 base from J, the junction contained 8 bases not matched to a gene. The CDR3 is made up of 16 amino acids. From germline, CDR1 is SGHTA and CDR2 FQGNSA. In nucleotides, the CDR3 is TGTGCCAGCAGCCGGACGACAGGGGGGTCCCAAGAGACCCAGTACTTC. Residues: CASSRTTGGSQETQYF.

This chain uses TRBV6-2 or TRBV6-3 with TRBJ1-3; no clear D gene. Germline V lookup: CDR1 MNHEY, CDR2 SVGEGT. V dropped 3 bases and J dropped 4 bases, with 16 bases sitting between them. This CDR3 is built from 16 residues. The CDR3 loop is CASSYPRLYGGNTIYF. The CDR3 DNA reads TGTGCCAGCAGTTATCCTCGACTTTACGGCGGAAACACCATATATTTT.

The CDR3 sequence is CASTKPGRVYGYTF. In DNA, the CDR3 is TGTGCCAGCACGAAACCGGGCAGGGTCTATGGCTACACCTTC. The J gene is TRBJ1-2, the V gene TRBV7-2, with D possibly being TRBD1 (5 bases). The CDR3 has 14 amino acids. Germline loops: CDR1 SGHTA, CDR2 FQGNSA. Trimming removed 7 bases from V and 4 bases from J, with 16 bases in between.